This T cell receptor beta chain was retrieved from a study of CD8 T cells in Susac syndrome. Study results and limitations: The relatively small number of individuals in the TCR sequencing and HLA analysis was acknowledged by the study.

The authors reverse transcribed about 0.5 to 1 ug RNA with random hexamers. immunoSEQ multiplex PCR amplified TCR beta CDR3 across 54 Vbeta, 13 Jbeta. A single record per CDR3 protein comes from TCRdb applying MiXCR to the immunoSEQ multiplex PCR reads. This sample has 150,000 to 200,000 distinct CDR3 sequences, with about 93% found just once. To note about this clonotype: Its antigen is currently unknown.

Between the trimmed V and J ends, which lost 8 bases and 9 bases, there was a span of 14 bases. Germline lookup yields CDR1 SNHLY and CDR2 FYNNEI. The CDR3 runs to 13 residues. TCR beta sequencing covered blood CD8+ and CD4+ T cells. While CD8+ and CD4+ T cells were isolated negatively, TEMRA cells were enriched by FACS. Specimen: CD4+ T cells from PBMCs. This sequence joins TRBV2 and TRBJ1-6; D is uncertain. The source is a human donor in good health. The CDR3 sequence: CASRVEKLSPLHF. Here the CDR3 DNA reads TGTGCCAGCCGGGTAGAAAAACTTTCACCCCTCCACTTT.